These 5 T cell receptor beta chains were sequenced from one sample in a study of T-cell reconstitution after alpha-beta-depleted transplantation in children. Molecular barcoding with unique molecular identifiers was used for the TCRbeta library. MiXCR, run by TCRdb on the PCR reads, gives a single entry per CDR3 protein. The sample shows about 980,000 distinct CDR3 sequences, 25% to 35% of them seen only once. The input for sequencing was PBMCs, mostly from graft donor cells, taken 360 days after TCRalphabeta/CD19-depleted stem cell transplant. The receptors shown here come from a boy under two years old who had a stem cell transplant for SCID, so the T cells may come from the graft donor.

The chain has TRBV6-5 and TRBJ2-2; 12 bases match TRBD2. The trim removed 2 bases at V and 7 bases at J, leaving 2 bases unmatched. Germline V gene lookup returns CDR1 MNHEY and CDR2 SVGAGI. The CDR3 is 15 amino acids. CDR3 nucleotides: TGTGCCAGCAGTTACCTAGCGGGGGGGTACGGGGAGCTGTTTTTT. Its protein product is CASSYLAGGYGELFF.

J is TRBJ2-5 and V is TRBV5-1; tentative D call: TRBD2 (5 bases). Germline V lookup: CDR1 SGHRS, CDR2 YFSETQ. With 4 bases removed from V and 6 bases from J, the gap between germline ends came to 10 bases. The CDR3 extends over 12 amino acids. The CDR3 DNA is TGCGCCAGCAGCCTGGACTTTAAGACCCAGTACTTC. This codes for CASSLDFKTQYF.

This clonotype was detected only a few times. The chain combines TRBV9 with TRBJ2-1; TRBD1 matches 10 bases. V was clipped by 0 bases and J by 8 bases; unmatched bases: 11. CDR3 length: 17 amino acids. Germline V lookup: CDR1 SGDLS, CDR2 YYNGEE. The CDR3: CASSVVMGGQGNYEQFF. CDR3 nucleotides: TGTGCCAGCAGCGTAGTTATGGGGGGACAGGGGAACTATGAGCAGTTCTTC.

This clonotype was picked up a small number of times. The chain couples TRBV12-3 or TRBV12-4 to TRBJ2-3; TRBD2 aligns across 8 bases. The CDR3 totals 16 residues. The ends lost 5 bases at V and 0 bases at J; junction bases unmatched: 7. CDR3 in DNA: TGTGCCAGCAGTCCCGGGACTAGTTCAAGCACAGATACGCAGTATTTT. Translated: CASSPGTSSSTDTQYF.

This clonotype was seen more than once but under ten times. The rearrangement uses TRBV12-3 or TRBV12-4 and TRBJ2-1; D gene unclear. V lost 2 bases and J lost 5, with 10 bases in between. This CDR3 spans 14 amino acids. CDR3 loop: CASSLRPVNNEQFF. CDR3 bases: TGTGCCAGCAGTTTACGGCCAGTAAACAATGAGCAGTTCTTC.